This section outlines one T cell receptor (beta chain) sequence together with its context. Its target is not known. Using RNA transcripts as the source, TCR beta CDR3 regions were amplified. The HTBI primer set drove a first-round RT-PCR of the TCR CDR3. TCRdb called the multiplex PCR reads again in MiXCR, with one record for every CDR3 protein. The sample lists more than 350,000 distinct CDR3 sequences; 14% to 15% were seen once. The sample is drawn from a study of T cells in Graves' hyperthyroidism and ophthalmopathy. Study-wide findings and caveats: The blood repertoire included most of the expanded thyroid clonotypes above 0.001.

CDR1 and CDR2 (germline): SGHRS, YFSETQ. Trimming left V 4 bases short and J 2 bases short, with 12 bases between. The CDR3 consists of 14 residues. Over 18 months, lack of ophthalmopathy progression marked Graves' hyperthyroidism as stable. Aged 18 to 65, the patients had hyperthyroidism that was newly diagnosed and had lasted under 2 months. The PBMCs had their origin in roughly 9.8 ml of fresh peripheral blood. This clonotype was obtained from a woman aged 25 to 39 with Graves' hyperthyroidism. This rearrangement joins TRBV5-1 to TRBJ2-5; tentative D call: TRBD1 (6 bases). The specimen sequenced was blood. CDR3 sequence (DNA): TGCGCCAGCAGCAAATCCGGGACACAAGAGACCCAGTACTTC. Translated, it gives CASSKSGTQETQYF.